The source of this TCR beta chain is a study of long-term antiretroviral therapy in people with HIV. The assay used was immunoSEQ (version v3.0), run at survey level. Sequencing was performed with immunoSEQ multiplex PCR; in TCRdb, only in-frame clones are kept and a portion is missing. Of around 26,000 clones detected, under 80% appear once; the ten largest clones hold almost 5%. Deletions cut 0 bases from V and 8 bases from J, with 5 bases between. This CDR3 region has 12 residues. The V gene's germline CDR1 is MNHEY and CDR2 SVGAGI. The TCR originated in a woman in her thirties or forties with HIV. The V call is TRBV6-5, the J call TRBJ2-1; no definite D call. The starting material was unsorted PBMCs, obtained 0.5 years after starting antiretroviral therapy. CDR3: CASSYSSDEQFF. The CDR3 bases are TGTGCCAGCAGTTACTCGAGCGATGAGCAGTTCTTC.